This T cell receptor (beta chain) came from a study of blood T cells in healthy people across ages. A second PCR, run for 7 to 11 cycles, used a sample-barcoded 5' primer plus a J-beta primer mix. TCRdb processed the 5' RACE reads anew with MiXCR; each CDR3 protein has one entry. Seen here are roughly 1,800,000 distinct CDR3 sequences, around 50% observed once, and the top ten hold roughly 2.1%. After removal of 7 bases from V and 7 bases from J, the junction contained 6 bases not matched to a gene. This CDR3 comprises 15 residues. Germline V gives CDR1 MNHEY, CDR2 SVGEGT. J is TRBJ2-1 and V is TRBV6-2 or TRBV6-3; TRBD2 matches at 14 bases. The sequence was obtained from a woman aged 40-49 years in good health. Input material: blood. The CDR3 DNA is TGTGCCAGCACCTGGACTAGCGGGGGGAAAAATGAGCAGTTCTTC. This translates into CASTWTSGGKNEQFF.